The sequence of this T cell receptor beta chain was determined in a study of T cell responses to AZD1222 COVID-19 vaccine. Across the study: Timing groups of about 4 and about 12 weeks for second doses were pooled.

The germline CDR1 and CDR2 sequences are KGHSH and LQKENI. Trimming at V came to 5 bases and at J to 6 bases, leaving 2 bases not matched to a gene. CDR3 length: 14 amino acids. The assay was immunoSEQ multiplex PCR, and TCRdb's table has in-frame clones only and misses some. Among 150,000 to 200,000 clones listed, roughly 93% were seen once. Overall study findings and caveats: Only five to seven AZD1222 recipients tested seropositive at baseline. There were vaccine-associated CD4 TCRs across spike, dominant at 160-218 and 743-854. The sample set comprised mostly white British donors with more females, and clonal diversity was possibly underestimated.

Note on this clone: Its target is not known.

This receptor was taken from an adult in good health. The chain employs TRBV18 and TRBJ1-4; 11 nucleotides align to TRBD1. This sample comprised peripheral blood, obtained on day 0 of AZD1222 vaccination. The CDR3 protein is CASSVDRGHEKLFF. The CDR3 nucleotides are TGTGCCAGCTCAGTGGACAGGGGGCATGAAAAACTGTTTTTT. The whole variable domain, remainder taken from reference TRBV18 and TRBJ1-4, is NAGVMQNPRHLVRRRGQEARLRCSPMKGHSHVYWYRQLPEEGLKFMVYLQKENIIDESGMPKERFSAEFPKEGPSILRIQQVVRGDSAAYFCASSVDRGHEKLFFGSGTQLSVL.